This entry lists 25 T cell receptor beta chains sequenced from one sample in a study of blood T cells in healthy people across ages. A sample-barcoded 5' primer and a J-beta primer mix were used in a second PCR of about 6 to 12 cycles. One entry per CDR3 protein, called by TCRdb with MiXCR from the 5' RACE reads. The data hold about 1,400,000 distinct CDR3 sequences, with 59% observed a single time. Input material: blood. Receptor source: a man between 18 and 35 years old in good health.

The V call is TRBV7-2, the J call TRBJ1-1; no definite D call. The CDR3 has 16 amino acids. Germline CDR1 reads SGHTA; CDR2 reads FQGNSA. Trimming removed 2 bases at V and 0 bases at J, with 13 bases between. CDR3 protein: CASSLLASPMNTEAFF. The DNA of the CDR3 is TGTGCCAGCAGCTTACTGGCAAGTCCCATGAACACTGAAGCTTTCTTT.

This clonotype was counted between two and nine times. The chain combines TRBV4-3 with TRBJ1-2; D is ambiguous. This CDR3 is built from 14 residues. V was pared by 1 base and J by 4 bases, with 10 bases between. Germline V gene lookup returns CDR1 LGHNA and CDR2 YSLEER. CDR3 region: CASSQAGQTYGYTF. The DNA for the CDR3 is TGCGCCAGCAGCCAAGCTGGGCAGACCTATGGCTACACCTTC.

This rearrangement joins TRBV14 to TRBJ2-1; 10 bases match TRBD2. The CDR3 contains 16 residues. Germline values: CDR1 SGHDN, CDR2 FVKESK. After removal of 5 bases from V and 8 bases from J, the junction contained 12 bases not matched to a gene. The CDR3 coding sequence is TGTGCCAGCAGCAAGCTTCTAGCGGGAGATGGTTATGAGCAGTTCTTC. Protein: CASSKLLAGDGYEQFF.

This chain joins TRBV20-1 and TRBJ1-4; 7 nucleotides agree with TRBD1. With 1 base clipped from V and 8 bases from J, the junction kept 10 bases outside the gene matches. Germline V gene sequence: CDR1 DFQATT, CDR2 SNEGSKA (reference sequence). The length of the CDR3 is 15 residues. The CDR3 is CSARGSGQYNEKLFF. The CDR3 DNA follows: TGCAGTGCTAGAGGGTCGGGACAGTATAACGAAAAACTGTTTTTT.

This clonotype appeared once. The CDR3 reads CASSLAWDRVTEAFF. As DNA, the CDR3 is TGTGCCAGCAGCCTAGCCTGGGACAGGGTCACTGAAGCTTTCTTT. The chain recombines TRBV12-3 or TRBV12-4 with TRBJ1-1, with TRBD1 identical over 9 bases. Trimming took 6 bases from V and 4 from J; bases not matched to a gene: 9. This CDR3 has 15 amino acids.

This clonotype was found a few times. The chain carries TRBV12-3 or TRBV12-4 and TRBJ2-7; 7 bases line up with TRBD1. The CDR3 is made up of 15 amino acids. V lost 6 bases to trimming and J lost 2 bases; unmatched junction nucleotides: 10. The CDR3 sequence: CASRRGQLAPYEQYF. The CDR3 nucleotides are TGTGCCAGCAGAAGGGGACAGTTGGCTCCCTACGAGCAGTACTTC.

This clonotype was seen a few times. V gene TRBV4-2 combines with J gene TRBJ2-1; D call uncertain. This CDR3 is built from 13 residues. Germline V lookup: CDR1 LGHNA, CDR2 YNFKEQ. With 3 bases removed from V and 5 bases from J, the gap between germline ends came to 8 bases. CDR3 in DNA: TGTGCCAGCAGCCAGTTGGTGGACAATGAGCAGTTCTTC. This codes for CASSQLVDNEQFF.

The chain carries TRBV4-2 and TRBJ2-4; 9 bases align to TRBD1. The junction had 7 bases not matched to a gene; V was cut back by 3 bases and J by 7 bases. The germline gives CDR1 LGHNA, CDR2 YNFKEQ. CDR3 length equals 15 residues. The CDR3 bases are TGTGCCAGCAGCCAGGAACAACAGGGGGCGAACATTCAGTACTTC. This translates into CASSQEQQGANIQYF.

A few counts support this clonotype. This chain uses TRBV7-8 with TRBJ2-5; maybe TRBD2 (6 bases). CDR3 length: 14 amino acids. Germline CDR1 is SGHVS and CDR2 is FQNEAQ. V lost 5 bases and J lost 7, with 17 bases in between. The CDR3 here is CASSPTTRGGTQYF. The CDR3 DNA reads as TGTGCCAGCAGCCCCACCACGAGGGGAGGGACCCAGTACTTC.

The J gene is TRBJ1-2, the V gene TRBV27; D may be TRBD1 (5 bases). Germline CDR1 is MNHEY and CDR2 is SMNVEV (reference sequence). V was shortened by 4 bases and J by 4 bases, with 22 bases between the two germline ends. This CDR3 contains 17 residues. The CDR3 spells CASSSLAGGAHSYGYTF. The CDR3 DNA reads TGTGCCAGCAGTTCTCTTGCTGGGGGAGCACATAGCTATGGCTACACCTTC.

J is TRBJ2-7 and V is TRBV12-3 or TRBV12-4; D not certain. V gave up 5 bases and J gave up 9 bases, with 14 bases separating them. This CDR3 is 12 amino acids long. The chain's CDR3 is CASSPGPPWQYF. CDR3 DNA sequence: TGTGCCAGCAGTCCCGGGCCCCCGTGGCAGTACTTC.

V usage is TRBV7-9 and J usage is TRBJ2-1, with 7 bases matching TRBD2. This CDR3 has 14 amino acids. The trim removed 1 base at V and 7 bases at J, leaving 4 bases unmatched. Per the germline V gene, CDR1 is SEHNR and CDR2 is FQNEAQ (reference sequence). The CDR3 is CASSLVPAGNEQFF. The CDR3 DNA is TGTGCCAGCAGCTTAGTCCCAGCGGGGAATGAGCAGTTCTTC. Full variable domain (missing parts from reference TRBV7-9 and TRBJ2-1): DTGVSQNPRHKITKRGQNVTFRCDPISEHNRLYWYRQTLGQGPEFLTYFQNEAQLEKSRLLSDRFSAERPKGSFSTLEIQRTEQGDSAMYLCASSLVPAGNEQFFGPGTRLTVL.

The chain carries TRBV10-3 and TRBJ1-6, with 9 bases aligning to TRBD1. The V gene end was trimmed by 3 bases and the J gene end by 7 bases; junction bases not matched to a gene: 7. The CDR3 is 16 amino acids. Germline CDR1 and CDR2: ENHRY and SYGVKD. The CDR3 region is CAISEVPGQGNSPLHF. In DNA form, the CDR3 reads TGTGCCATCAGTGAAGTTCCGGGACAGGGCAATTCACCCCTCCACTTT.

The chain recombines TRBV5-6 with TRBJ1-4, with a weak D call TRBD1 (6 bases). Between the trimmed V and J ends, which lost 4 bases and 6 bases, there was a span of 13 bases. This CDR3 has 14 amino acids. Germline V gene lookup returns CDR1 SGHDT and CDR2 YYEEEE. The CDR3 spells CASSPTGRDEKLFF. CDR3 DNA: TGTGCCAGCAGCCCGACAGGTCGGGATGAAAAACTGTTTTTT. The full variable domain, in which reference TRBV5-6 and TRBJ1-4 provide the parts outside the CDR3, is DAGVTQSPTHLIKTRGQQVTLRCSPKSGHDTVSWYQQALGQGPQFIFQYYEEEERQRGNFPDRFSGHQFPNYSSELNVNALLLGDSALYLCASSPTGRDEKLFFGSGTQLSVL.

This clonotype has more than one count but fewer than ten. This chain connects TRBV4-3 to TRBJ2-4; D call uncertain. The J call is uncertain, as TRBJ2-7 better fits the DNA end. CDR1 is LGHNA and CDR2 is YSLEER in the germline V gene. This CDR3 spans 15 amino acids. The CDR3, as DNA: TGCGCCAGCAGCCAAGATCATGGGCCCCACTACGAGCAGTACTTC. Its protein is CASSQDHGPHYEQYF.

CDR3 sequence: CATSDSGQPQHF. The CDR3 DNA is TGTGCCACCAGTGATTCAGGACAGCCCCAGCATTTT. The chain links TRBV24-1 to TRBJ1-5, with D unresolved. From germline, CDR1 is KGHDR and CDR2 SFDVKD. The V and J ends lost 2 bases and 7 bases respectively, with 5 bases between them. CDR3 length: 12 residues.

DNA of the CDR3: TGTGCCATCAGAGACAGGGTTGAGGGGTACAATGAGCAGTTCTTC. Translated, it gives CAIRDRVEGYNEQFF. This chain uses TRBV10-3 with TRBJ2-1; 7 positions agree with TRBD1. The CDR3 totals 15 residues. Losses at the gene ends were 6 bases for V and 4 bases for J; bases not matched to a gene: 9. CDR1 is ENHRY, CDR2 SYGVKD, per germline.

V and J are TRBV20-1 and TRBJ2-2; D gene unclear. Looked up from germline, CDR1 is DFQATT and CDR2 is SNEGSKA (reference sequence). Trimming removed 6 bases from V and 4 bases from J, with 12 bases in between. This CDR3 spans 13 amino acids. CDR3 bases: TGCAGTGCCCAGACGGTAACCACCGGGGAGCTGTTTTTT. It codes for CSAQTVTTGELFF.

V is TRBV4-1 and J is TRBJ2-3; possibly TRBD1 for D (5 bases). CDR1 and CDR2 (germline): MGHRA, YSYEKL. This CDR3 is 14 amino acids long. V was trimmed by 1 base and J by 4 bases, leaving 9 bases between them. The CDR3 protein is CASSQAWGPDTQYF. CDR3 bases: TGCGCCAGCAGCCAAGCGTGGGGCCCAGATACGCAGTATTTT.

The CDR3 spells CSVERGRGSYGYTF. Here the CDR3 DNA reads TGCAGCGTTGAAAGGGGTAGAGGGTCCTATGGCTACACCTTC. V and J are TRBV29-1 and TRBJ1-2; D might be TRBD1 (5 bases). The length of the CDR3 is 14 residues. V was pared by 2 bases and J by 4 bases, with 14 bases between. CDR1 is SQVTM and CDR2 is ANQGSEA in the germline V gene.

J is TRBJ2-5 and V is TRBV27, with 7 bases matching TRBD1. With 5 bases clipped from V and 1 base from J, the junction kept 10 bases outside the gene matches. The CDR3 consists of 16 residues. CDR1 is MNHEY and CDR2 is SMNVEV in the germline V gene (reference sequence). CDR3: CASSQTGWGPQETQYF. The CDR3, as DNA: TGTGCCAGCAGTCAGACAGGGTGGGGTCCCCAAGAGACCCAGTACTTC.

The gene calls are TRBV7-9 and TRBJ2-1; D gene unclear. The CDR3 consists of 16 residues. V was clipped by 6 bases and J by 2 bases, with 17 bases between them. In germline, CDR1 is SEHNR, CDR2 FQNEAQ (reference sequence). The CDR3 nucleotides are TGTGCCAGCAGGGATCAACTGGTTAGCCCCTACAATGAGCAGTTCTTC. Encoded protein: CASRDQLVSPYNEQFF.

This chain connects TRBV4-3 to TRBJ2-7; 8 bases align to TRBD1. With V trimmed by 0 bases and J by 2 bases, 3 bases remained unmatched. Germline assignment: CDR1 LGHNA and CDR2 YSLEER. The CDR3 contains 15 residues. The CDR3 DNA sequence: TGCGCCAGCAGCCAAGATCAGGGGGCAGCCTACGAGCAGTACTTC. As protein: CASSQDQGAAYEQYF.

The V gene is TRBV29-1, the J gene TRBJ2-3; D not certain. The CDR3 totals 13 residues. Trimming took off 6 bases at V and 1 base at J, with 11 bases between the two ends. Germline-derived CDR1 and CDR2 are SQVTM and ANQGSEA. The CDR3 sequence is CSVALLGTDTQYF. CDR3 sequence (DNA): TGCAGCGTGGCCCTTTTGGGCACAGATACGCAGTATTTT.

As DNA, the CDR3 is TGCGCCAGCGTCCCAGAGGGGGGGCTTATGTACGAGCAGTACTTC. Amino acid sequence: CASVPEGGLMYEQYF. This rearrangement joins TRBV5-1 to TRBJ2-7; a weak D match, TRBD2 (7 bases). Germline V CDR1 and CDR2: SGHRS, YFSETQ. The ends were cut back, 7 bases at V and 4 bases at J, with 21 bases in the middle. This CDR3 has 15 residues.